The source of this TCR beta chain is a study of blood T cell repertoires in COVID-19. Study as a whole: Samples came from the United States, Italy and Spain, spanning acute and convalescent COVID-19. The cDNA or gDNA used as material had been derived from T cells, B-cell-depleted T cells, or PBMCs.

The assay was immunoSEQ multiplex PCR, and TCRdb's table has in-frame clones only and misses some. The sample holds 20,000 to 25,000 clones; about three quarters are singletons and the top ten take 9.5% to 15%. A single count supports this clone. The clonotype comes from a man aged 60-69 years with active COVID-19. Specimen: peripheral blood.

This chain's CDR3 is CASSDGEREGQDEQFF. The DNA for the CDR3 is TGTGCCAGCAGTGACGGGGAGCGGGAGGGTCAGGATGAGCAGTTCTTC. V is TRBV6-4 and J is TRBJ2-1, with 10 positions matching TRBD2. V gave up 2 bases and J gave up 8 bases; unmatched junction bases: 9. The CDR3 is 16 amino acids. Germline CDR1 reads MRHNA; CDR2 reads SNTAGT.